A single sample gave rise to the 11 T cell receptor beta chains below, sequenced in a study of T cells in tumors after PD-1 blockade. Time point described: second of two post-therapy site-matched biopsies 2 to 3 months apart. Using immunoSEQ multiplex PCR, the repertoire was profiled, and TCRdb retains in-frame clones only, with some absent. The sample gives thousands of clones, roughly 60% of which show up once; roughly 12% is in the top ten. The specimen was tumor tissue, collected after anti-PD-1 treatment. These receptors were collected from a human donor with basal cell carcinoma.

The chain is built from TRBV18 and TRBJ1-3, with D unclear. The CDR3 loop spans 14 amino acids. Trimming pared 5 bases from V and 0 bases from J, leaving 8 bases between. Germline assignment: CDR1 KGHSH and CDR2 LQKENI. CDR3 in DNA: TGTGCCAGCTCATCCTCCGACTCTGGAAACACCATATATTTT. Protein sequence: CASSSSDSGNTIYF.

V usage is TRBV30 and J usage is TRBJ1-1; D is undetermined. CDR3 size: 15 residues. Per germline, CDR1 GTSNPN and CDR2 SVGIG (reference sequence). V was cut by 0 bases and J by 1 base, with 12 bases left in between. CDR3 region: CAWSVAGQWNTEAFF. In nucleotides, the CDR3 is TGTGCCTGGAGTGTAGCGGGTCAGTGGAACACTGAAGCTTTCTTT.

By sample share, this clone is medium-sized. The chain couples TRBV12-1 to TRBJ2-5; TRBD2, the table's D call, was not compared with the DNA. TRBV12-1 is annotated as a pseudogene. This CDR3 has 15 amino acids. This CDR3 is CASSPRGGHWETQYF. In DNA form, the CDR3 reads TGTGCCAGCAGCCCTAGGGGGGGGCATTGGGAGACCCAGTACTTC.

The rearrangement links TRBV5-4 to TRBJ1-1; D might be TRBD1 (6 bases). This CDR3 comprises 15 residues. CDR1 is SGHNT and CDR2 is YYREEE in the germline V gene (reference sequence). Trimming cost V 0 bases and J 1 base, with 10 bases left between them. The CDR3 DNA reads TGTGCCAGCAGCTTGGTGGGGGACACGAACACTGAAGCTTTCTTT. It encodes CASSLVGDTNTEAFF.

This sequence joins TRBV5-1 and TRBJ2-7; TRBD1 agrees at 8 bases. Germline assignment: CDR1 SGHRS and CDR2 YFSETQ. V lost 3 bases to trimming and J lost 7 bases; unmatched junction nucleotides: 9. The length of the CDR3 is 14 residues. This CDR3 is CASSWTGLLWEQYF. The CDR3 coding sequence is TGCGCCAGCAGCTGGACAGGGTTACTTTGGGAGCAGTACTTC. Full variable domain (outside the CDR3, taken from reference TRBV5-1 and TRBJ2-7): KAGVTQTPRYLIKTRGQQVTLSCSPISGHRSVSWYQQTPGQGLQFLFEYFSETQRNKGNFPGRFSGRQFSNSRSEMNVSTLELGDSALYLCASSWTGLLWEQYFGPGTRLTVT.

The chain carries TRBV10-3 and TRBJ1-1, with D maybe TRBD1 (6 bases). Germline V gene sequence: CDR1 ENHRY, CDR2 SYGVKD. The CDR3 spans 16 residues. The V and J ends lost 4 bases and 1 base respectively, with 16 bases between them. CDR3 nucleotide sequence: TGTGCCATCAGTGGGTGGGGCCTAGGGGGGAACACTGAAGCTTTCTTT. Translating it yields CAISGWGLGGNTEAFF.

The genes are TRBV10-3 and TRBJ2-7, with 12 nucleotides matching TRBD1. Germline V CDR1 and CDR2: ENHRY, SYGVKD. This CDR3 is built from 19 residues. Trimming removed 3 bases from V and 2 bases from J; junction bases left unmatched: 14. This CDR3 is CAISDLGTGGVTKTYEQYF. The CDR3 DNA reads TGTGCCATCAGTGATTTGGGGACAGGGGGCGTCACGAAAACCTACGAGCAGTACTTC.

The V and J genes are TRBV7-6 and TRBJ2-1, with 7 bases aligning to TRBD1. The CDR3 sequence is 15 residues long. V dropped 0 bases and J dropped 3; count of bases not matched to a gene: 2. Germline CDR1 SGHVS, CDR2 FNYEAQ. The CDR3 bases are TGTGCCAGCAGCTTAGCACAGGGGATCTACAATGAGCAGTTCTTC. Protein sequence: CASSLAQGIYNEQFF.

This clone was counted a few times. This chain links TRBV5-1 with TRBJ2-1; TRBD2 might be the D (6 bases). Between the trimmed V and J ends, which lost 2 bases and 5 bases, there was a span of 17 bases. CDR1 and CDR2 (germline): SGHRS, YFSETQ. This CDR3 contains 16 residues. CDR3 bases: TGCGCCAGCAGCTTTATCCCCGGCGGAGGGAACAATGAGCAGTTCTTC. Translated: CASSFIPGGGNNEQFF.

In its sample, this clone was seen a few times. A read error may produce the germline difference seen at one junction end. This chain connects TRBV19 to TRBJ2-6, with TRBD2 identical over 8 bases. The CDR3 extends over 18 amino acids. CDR1 LNHDA and CDR2 SQIVND come from the germline V gene (reference sequence). CDR3 nucleotides: TGTGCCAGTACGGGAGGGTATCAGTCGGCCTCTAGGGCCAACGTCCTGACTTTC. Translation gives CASTGGYQSASRANVLTF.

The chain carries TRBV7-2 and TRBJ1-1; possibly TRBD1 for D (6 bases). The germline V gene has CDR1 SGHTA and CDR2 FQGNSA. The V end was cut by 5 bases, the J end by 2 bases, with 12 bases between. The length of the CDR3 is 14 residues. In nucleotides, the CDR3 is TGTGCCAGCAGCAAGCGGACAGCTAACACTGAAGCTTTCTTT. This codes for CASSKRTANTEAFF.